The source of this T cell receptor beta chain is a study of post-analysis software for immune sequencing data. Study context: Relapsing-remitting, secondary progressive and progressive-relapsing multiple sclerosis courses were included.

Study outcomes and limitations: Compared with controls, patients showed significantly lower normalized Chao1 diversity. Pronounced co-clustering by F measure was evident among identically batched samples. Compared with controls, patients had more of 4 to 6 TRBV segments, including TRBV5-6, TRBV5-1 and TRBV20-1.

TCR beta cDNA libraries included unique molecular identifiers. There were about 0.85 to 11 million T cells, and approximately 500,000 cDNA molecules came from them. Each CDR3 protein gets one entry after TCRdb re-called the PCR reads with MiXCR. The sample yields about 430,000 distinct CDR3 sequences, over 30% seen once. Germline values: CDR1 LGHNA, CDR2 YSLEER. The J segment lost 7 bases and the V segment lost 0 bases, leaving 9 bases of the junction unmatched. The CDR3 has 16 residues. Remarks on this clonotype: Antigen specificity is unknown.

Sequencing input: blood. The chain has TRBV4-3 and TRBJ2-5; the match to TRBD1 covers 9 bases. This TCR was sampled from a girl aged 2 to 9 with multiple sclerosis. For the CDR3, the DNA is TGCGCCAGCAGCCAAGATTACAGGGGGCCTCTGGCGACCCAGTACTTC. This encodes CASSQDYRGPLATQYF.